This entry lists 23 T cell receptor beta chains sequenced from one sample in a study of T cell responses to AZD1222 COVID-19 vaccine. The method was immunoSEQ multiplex PCR; TCRdb's version includes in-frame clones alone and lacks a portion of them. The data hold 200,000 or so clones, with roughly 90% observed a single time. Specimen: peripheral blood, collected on day 0 of AZD1222 vaccination. Receptors originate from an adult in good health.

This clone has just one count. The chain joins TRBV2 to TRBJ2-1; 7 bases match TRBD2. Germline V lookup: CDR1 SNHLY, CDR2 FYNNEI. The CDR3 spans 15 residues. V shed 4 bases, J shed 4 bases, and the junction held 7 bases outside the gene matches. The CDR3 loop is CASSGGRGIYNEQFF. DNA of the CDR3: TGTGCCAGCAGTGGAGGGAGGGGCATATACAATGAGCAGTTCTTC. Looking up the rest from reference TRBV2 and TRBJ2-1 gives the full variable domain: EPEVTQTPSHQVTQMGQEVILRCVPISNHLYFYWYRQILGQKVEFLVSFYNNEISEKSEIFDDQFSVERPDGSNFTLKIRSTKLEDSAMYFCASSGGRGIYNEQFFGPGTRLTVL.

The chain combines TRBV3-1 (or the pseudogene TRBV3-2) with TRBJ2-7; 8 bases are a match to TRBD2. Per germline, CDR1 LGHDT and CDR2 YNNKEL (reference sequence). CDR3 length equals 15 residues. V trimming: 2 bases; J trimming: 7 bases; junction bases outside the gene matches: 10. CDR3 protein: CASSQSSGGPGEQYF. The DNA of the CDR3 is TGTGCCAGCAGCCAATCGTCGGGAGGGCCGGGGGAGCAGTACTTC.

The sample holds a few counts of this clone. V is TRBV4-2 and J is TRBJ1-2, with 10 bases aligning to TRBD1. The CDR3 extends over 18 amino acids. Trimming at V came to 2 bases and at J to 0 bases, leaving 9 bases not matched to a gene. From germline, CDR1 is LGHNA and CDR2 YNFKEQ. The CDR3 protein is CASSQRGDRGLANYGYTF. The CDR3 coding sequence is TGTGCCAGCAGCCAAAGAGGGGACAGGGGCTTAGCTAACTATGGCTACACCTTC.

CDR3 protein: CASSVELAGANVLTF. The CDR3 DNA is TGTGCCAGCAGCGTAGAATTGGCTGGGGCCAACGTCCTGACTTTC. V gene TRBV9 combines with J gene TRBJ2-6; D is unresolved. Germline CDR1 is SGDLS and CDR2 is YYNGEE. CDR3 length: 15 residues. The ends were cut back, 0 bases at V and 2 bases at J, with 6 bases in the middle.

The gene calls are TRBV10-3 and TRBJ2-7; possibly TRBD1 for D (6 bases). The CDR3 is 15 residues long. The V end lost 3 bases, the J end lost 7 bases, and 19 bases lay between the germline ends. In germline, CDR1 is ENHRY, CDR2 SYGVKD. CDR3 in amino acids: CAISDTGTEVAEQYF. In nucleotides, the CDR3 is TGTGCCATCAGTGATACAGGGACCGAGGTTGCAGAGCAGTACTTC.

The chain couples TRBV7-2 to TRBJ2-3; no clear D gene. The CDR3 is 14 amino acids. The V end lost 1 base, the J end lost 3 bases, and 8 bases lay between the germline ends. Germline V gene data show CDR1 as SGHTA and CDR2 as FQGNSA. Written as DNA, the CDR3 is TGTGCCAGCAGCTTAGGTAGGAAGACAGATACGCAGTATTTT. Translated: CASSLGRKTDTQYF.

The chain uses TRBV27 and TRBJ1-2, with TRBD1 identical over 7 bases. The CDR3 sequence is 15 residues long. Germline-derived CDR1 and CDR2 are MNHEY and SMNVEV (reference sequence). The V gene end was trimmed by 3 bases and the J gene end by 5 bases; junction bases not matched to a gene: 9. CDR3 sequence: CASSLSQGRGYGYTF. CDR3 DNA: TGTGCCAGCAGTTTGTCACAGGGGAGGGGGTATGGCTACACCTTC.

V gene TRBV19 combines with J gene TRBJ1-5; possibly TRBD1 for D (6 bases). There are 15 residues in the CDR3. CDR1 is LNHDA and CDR2 is SQIVND in the germline V gene (reference sequence). The ends were cut back, 7 bases at V and 1 base at J, with 14 bases in the middle. The CDR3: CASKWGAGSNQPQHF. In DNA, the CDR3 is TGTGCCAGTAAATGGGGGGCAGGCAGCAATCAGCCCCAGCATTTT.

This rearrangement joins TRBV28 to TRBJ1-5, with a tentative D call TRBD1 (5 bases). The CDR3 is 16 residues long. In germline, CDR1 is MDHEN, CDR2 SYDVKM. Trimming removed 2 bases at V and 4 bases at J, with 15 bases between. CDR3 in DNA: TGTGCCAGCAGTTTAGTTTACAGGCCCACGAATCAGCCCCAGCATTTT. Protein: CASSLVYRPTNQPQHF.

The genes are TRBV27 and TRBJ2-3, with TRBD1 identical over 9 bases. The trim removed 5 bases at V and 2 bases at J, leaving 5 bases unmatched. The CDR3 extends over 15 amino acids. Germline V gene sequence: CDR1 MNHEY, CDR2 SMNVEV (reference sequence). Written as DNA, the CDR3 is TGTGCCAGCAGTCCCGGGACAGGGTACACAGATACGCAGTATTTT. Translation gives CASSPGTGYTDTQYF.

V gene TRBV19 combines with J gene TRBJ1-2, with D unclear. Germline loops: CDR1 LNHDA, CDR2 SQIVND (reference sequence). V shed 8 bases and J shed 4 bases, with 14 bases lying between them. The CDR3 is 13 residues long. The CDR3 DNA is TGTGCCAGTGGAAAGGTTCCCACCTATGGCTACACCTTC. This gives the protein CASGKVPTYGYTF.

The genes are TRBV28 and TRBJ2-7; tentative D call: TRBD1 (6 bases). Germline V gives CDR1 MDHEN, CDR2 SYDVKM. With 3 bases removed from V and 9 bases from J, the gap between germline ends came to 12 bases. CDR3 length equals 12 residues. The CDR3 DNA reads TGTGCCAGCAGTTTTAGGGGGTCATGGCAGTACTTC. Its protein product is CASSFRGSWQYF.

The V and J genes are TRBV6-1 and TRBJ2-2, with D perhaps matching TRBD1 (5 bases). V dropped 1 base and J dropped 2 bases, with 11 bases sitting between them. Germline CDR1 is MNHNS and CDR2 is SASEGT. CDR3 size: 16 residues. For the CDR3, the DNA is TGTGCCAGCAGTGAAGGGACATACAGAAACACCGGGGAGCTGTTTTTT. Its protein is CASSEGTYRNTGELFF.

V is TRBV29-1 and J is TRBJ2-1; 12 bases match TRBD1. CDR3 length equals 13 residues. J was trimmed by 8 bases and V by 6 bases; bases with no gene match: 5. Germline V gene data show CDR1 as SQVTM and CDR2 as ANQGSEA. The CDR3 loop reads CSVAGQGADEQFF. CDR3 sequence (DNA): TGCAGCGTAGCGGGACAGGGGGCGGATGAGCAGTTCTTC.

The chain couples TRBV24-1 to TRBJ1-1; D may be TRBD1 (6 bases). CDR3 length: 22 amino acids. Trimming took off 1 base at V and 1 base at J, with 30 bases between the two ends. Germline V gene data show CDR1 as KGHDR and CDR2 as SFDVKD. The CDR3 reads CATSDFQGRKTNLFPRNTEAFF. The CDR3 DNA is TGTGCCACCAGTGATTTTCAGGGGAGAAAAACTAACCTTTTTCCCCGGAACACTGAAGCTTTCTTT.

This clone was detected once. The chain recombines TRBV7-7 with TRBJ2-2; D may be TRBD2 (6 bases). Trimming took off 5 bases at V and 0 bases at J, with 13 bases between the two ends. CDR3 size: 16 residues. In germline, CDR1 is SSHAT, CDR2 FNYEAQ (reference sequence). The CDR3 sequence is CASSARGGANTGELFF. For the CDR3, the DNA is TGTGCCAGCAGCGCCCGAGGAGGGGCGAACACCGGGGAGCTGTTTTTT.

The chain is built from TRBV5-4 and TRBJ1-6; D unclear. The CDR3 covers 17 residues. The V gene's germline CDR1 is SGHNT and CDR2 YYREEE (reference sequence). Trimming cost V 0 bases and J 7 bases, with 17 bases left between them. The CDR3 is CASSLAGESPRNSPLHF. Here the CDR3 DNA reads TGTGCCAGCAGCTTGGCCGGGGAGTCTCCAAGAAATTCACCCCTCCACTTT.

The chain uses TRBV29-1 and TRBJ2-1; 8 nucleotides match TRBD1. V lost 8 bases to trimming and J lost 4 bases; unmatched junction nucleotides: 4. From germline, CDR1 is SQVTM and CDR2 ANQGSEA. The CDR3 has 12 residues. In nucleotides, the CDR3 is TGCAGCACGAGACAGGGGTACAATGAGCAGTTCTTC. This sequence encodes CSTRQGYNEQFF.

The rearrangement joins TRBV7-2 to TRBJ2-3; D gene uncertain. The CDR3 runs to 14 residues. V lost 5 bases to trimming and J lost 2 bases, with 11 bases between them. The germline gives CDR1 SGHTA, CDR2 FQGNSA. The CDR3 bases are TGTGCCAGCAGCCCCGACGCCTTCACAGATACGCAGTATTTT. Its translation: CASSPDAFTDTQYF.

In this sample, this clone turned up once. This chain links TRBV28 with TRBJ2-7; 9 bases align to TRBD2. V gave up 6 bases and J gave up 5 bases; unmatched junction bases: 11. Germline lookup yields CDR1 MDHEN and CDR2 SYDVKM. This CDR3 is 15 amino acids long. In DNA form, the CDR3 reads TGTGCCAGCAGAATCTGGCGGGAGGGCCGCAACGAGCAGTACTTC. This sequence encodes CASRIWREGRNEQYF.

The chain links TRBV7-8 to TRBJ2-7, with TRBD1 identical over 7 bases. With V trimmed by 6 bases and J by 4 bases, 9 bases remained unmatched. The CDR3 covers 14 residues. The germline CDR1 and CDR2 sequences are SGHVS and FQNEAQ. The CDR3 coding sequence is TGTGCCAGCAGTAGAGGGGACAGCCTATACGAGCAGTACTTC. The encoded protein is CASSRGDSLYEQYF.

The genes are TRBV6-2 or TRBV6-3 and TRBJ1-4; possible D gene TRBD1, 5 bases. Between the trimmed V and J ends, which lost 2 bases and 0 bases, there was a span of 10 bases. Germline V gene sequence: CDR1 MNHEY, CDR2 SVGEGT. This CDR3 has 16 residues. CDR3 sequence (DNA): TGTGCCAGCAGTTACCATGTGGGGGCAACTAATGAAAAACTGTTTTTT. This gives the protein CASSYHVGATNEKLFF.

This chain joins TRBV4-3 and TRBJ2-3; D is unclear. Germline CDR1 LGHNA, CDR2 YSLEER. V lost 0 bases and J 6 bases, leaving 16 bases between the germline ends. This CDR3 has 16 residues. The CDR3 is CASSQDTGSPGDTQYF. CDR3 nucleotides: TGCGCCAGCAGCCAAGACACGGGCAGCCCGGGTGATACGCAGTATTTT.